The 20 T cell receptor beta chains below all came from one sample that was sequenced in a study of blood T cell repertoires in COVID-19. Assay used: immunoSEQ multiplex PCR; TCRdb lists only in-frame clones, some missing. The table lists some 400,000 clones, around 84% of them singletons. Sequences were obtained from peripheral blood. The receptor source for this set is a human donor with acute or convalescent COVID-19. The donor label of this sample is uncertain.

The V and J genes are TRBV5-6 and TRBJ1-2; unclear D gene. The CDR3 totals 15 residues. With 2 bases removed from V and 4 bases from J, the gap between germline ends came to 15 bases. Germline CDR1 and CDR2: SGHDT and YYEEEE. The CDR3 nucleotides are TGTGCCAGCAGCTTTGGATGGCAGGCCGGCTATGGCTACACCTTC. This encodes CASSFGWQAGYGYTF.

This clone turned up a few times. The chain employs TRBV14 and TRBJ1-6, with 8 bases that match TRBD1. The V gene end was trimmed by 3 bases and the J gene end by 5 bases; junction bases not matched to a gene: 3. This CDR3 has 15 amino acids. The germline gives CDR1 SGHDN, CDR2 FVKESK. Here the CDR3 DNA reads TGTGCCAGCAGCCAGACGGACAGGGATAATTCACCCCTCCACTTT. The encoded protein is CASSQTDRDNSPLHF.

The chain employs TRBV3-1 (or the pseudogene TRBV3-2) and TRBJ2-1, with no clear D. V was trimmed by 1 base and J by 7 bases, leaving 11 bases between them. Germline V gene data show CDR1 as LGHDT and CDR2 as YNNKEL (reference sequence). This CDR3 region has 14 residues. CDR3 residues: CASSQGVVRNEQFF. CDR3 nucleotide sequence: TGTGCCAGCAGCCAAGGGGTGGTGCGGAATGAGCAGTTCTTC.

The V gene is TRBV12-3 or TRBV12-4, the J gene TRBJ1-2, with a tentative D call TRBD1 (5 bases). The V end lost 5 bases, the J end lost 6 bases, and 10 bases lay between the germline ends. The CDR3 extends over 12 amino acids. CDR3 residues: CASSASGNGYTF. Here the CDR3 DNA reads TGTGCCAGCAGTGCCTCAGGGAATGGCTACACCTTC.

This chain uses TRBV7-8 with TRBJ2-5; 8 nucleotides align to TRBD2. The CDR3 loop spans 15 amino acids. V trimming: 4 bases; J trimming: 5 bases; junction bases outside the gene matches: 9. Germline CDR1 and CDR2: SGHVS and FQNEAQ. The CDR3: CASSSRTSRKETQYF. The CDR3, as DNA: TGTGCCAGCAGCTCTCGGACTAGCAGAAAGGAGACCCAGTACTTC.

This chain uses TRBV2 with TRBJ2-1, with TRBD2 matching over 8 bases. CDR3 length equals 18 residues. Germline trimming cut 0 bases from V and 7 bases from J; bases unmatched to any gene: 14. Germline CDR1 reads SNHLY; CDR2 reads FYNNEI. In DNA form, the CDR3 reads TGTGCCAGCAGTGAAGCTCCCTGGGGGACTAGTGTGGGGAATGAGCAGTTCTTC. This codes for CASSEAPWGTSVGNEQFF.

V gene TRBV4-1 combines with J gene TRBJ2-7; 7 nucleotides line up with TRBD1. The germline V gene has CDR1 MGHRA and CDR2 YSYEKL. The trim removed 4 bases at V and 2 bases at J, leaving 23 bases unmatched. The CDR3 has 20 residues. DNA for the CDR3: TGCGCCAGCAGCCCCCACCCTGGACAGGCCTTCTCTTACCTGGCCTACGAGCAGTACTTC. As protein: CASSPHPGQAFSYLAYEQYF.

The J gene is TRBJ1-1, the V gene TRBV12-5; D might be TRBD1 (5 bases). There are 14 residues in the CDR3. Between the trimmed V and J ends, which lost 6 bases and 1 base, there was a span of 12 bases. Germline assignment: CDR1 LGHNT and CDR2 FRNRAP. CDR3 amino acids: CASGWFGQNTEAFF. The CDR3 DNA follows: TGTGCTAGTGGATGGTTTGGACAGAACACTGAAGCTTTCTTT.

This sequence joins TRBV2 and TRBJ1-2; 11 bases are shared with TRBD1. Germline V gene data show CDR1 as SNHLY and CDR2 as FYNNEI. V dropped 6 bases and J dropped 4; count of bases not matched to a gene: 1. The CDR3 length is 13 residues. CDR3 nucleotide sequence: TGTGCCAGCAGAGGACAGGGGGCCTATGGCTACACCTTC. Protein: CASRGQGAYGYTF. The complete variable domain, with remaining parts taken from reference TRBV2 and TRBJ1-2, reads EPEVTQTPSHQVTQMGQEVILRCVPISNHLYFYWYRQILGQKVEFLVSFYNNEISEKSEIFDDQFSVERPDGSNFTLKIRSTKLEDSAMYFCASRGQGAYGYTFGSGTRLTVV.

The count of this clone is one. The chain links TRBV10-3 to TRBJ1-2; 9 bases map to TRBD1. The V gene's germline CDR1 is ENHRY and CDR2 SYGVKD. The CDR3 is made up of 15 amino acids. V lost 3 bases to trimming and J lost 7 bases; unmatched junction nucleotides: 9. Written as DNA, the CDR3 is TGTGCCATCAGTGACCGCCTGGACAGGGGCCGTGGCTACACCTTC. Protein product: CAISDRLDRGRGYTF.

The chain employs TRBV28 and TRBJ2-4; D might be TRBD1 (6 bases). CDR1 and CDR2 (germline): MDHEN, SYDVKM. Trimming removed 3 bases from V and 7 bases from J, with 13 bases in between. This CDR3 has 14 amino acids. The CDR3 loop is CASSFVGRGNIQYF. The CDR3 region has the DNA TGTGCCAGCAGTTTTGTGGGCAGGGGTAACATTCAGTACTTC.

This clone was counted a few times. The chain has TRBV5-1 and TRBJ2-3; 7 nucleotides agree with TRBD2. V was pared by 4 bases and J by 0 bases, with 5 bases of the junction left unmatched. The CDR3 loop spans 15 amino acids. Germline V gene lookup returns CDR1 SGHRS and CDR2 YFSETQ. CDR3 residues: CASSNLAASTDTQYF. The CDR3 DNA reads as TGCGCCAGCAGCAACCTAGCGGCTAGCACAGATACGCAGTATTTT. The full variable domain, with the rest looked up from reference TRBV5-1 and TRBJ2-3, is KAGVTQTPRYLIKTRGQQVTLSCSPISGHRSVSWYQQTPGQGLQFLFEYFSETQRNKGNFPGRFSGRQFSNSRSEMNVSTLELGDSALYLCASSNLAASTDTQYFGPGTRLTVL.

This clone has only one observation. The rearrangement links TRBV7-6 to TRBJ2-1; 7 bases align to TRBD1. From germline, CDR1 is SGHVS and CDR2 FNYEAQ. The CDR3 length is 14 residues. Trimming at V came to 6 bases and at J to 12 bases, leaving 14 bases not matched to a gene. Here the CDR3 reads CASSQAGQDSVQFF. The DNA of the CDR3 is TGTGCCAGCAGTCAAGCCGGACAGGATAGCGTGCAGTTCTTC. Complete variable domain (other parts from reference TRBV7-6 and TRBJ2-1): GAGVSQSPRYKVTKRGQDVALRCDPISGHVSLYWYRQALGQGPEFLTYFNYEAQQDKSGLPNDRFSAERPEGSISTLTIQRTEQRDSAMYRCASSQAGQDSVQFFGPGTRLTVL.

V gene TRBV6-2 or TRBV6-3 combines with J gene TRBJ2-1; 11 nucleotides match TRBD2. J gave up 6 bases and V 2 bases, and 9 bases lay outside the gene matches. The CDR3 runs to 17 residues. The V gene's germline CDR1 is MNHEY and CDR2 SVGEGT. The CDR3 is CASSYERLAGGRNEQFF. The CDR3 DNA reads as TGTGCCAGCAGTTACGAGCGGCTAGCGGGGGGCCGCAATGAGCAGTTCTTC.

The chain carries TRBV6-5 and TRBJ2-7; the D is unclear. Germline CDR1 and CDR2: MNHEY and SVGAGI. This CDR3 region has 13 residues. Trimming pared 0 bases from V and 6 bases from J, leaving 9 bases between. This chain's CDR3 is CASSYSSSSEQYF. The CDR3 region has the DNA TGTGCCAGCAGTTACTCCTCGTCCAGCGAGCAGTACTTC.

V gene TRBV7-8 combines with J gene TRBJ2-7; 9 bases are shared with TRBD2. After removal of 5 bases from V and 4 bases from J, the junction contained 18 bases not matched to a gene. The CDR3 length is 18 residues. Per the germline V gene, CDR1 is SGHVS and CDR2 is FQNEAQ. CDR3 in amino acids: CASSRLPVGSGSYYEQYF. CDR3 sequence (DNA): TGTGCCAGCAGCCGCCTCCCGGTGGGTAGCGGGAGTTATTACGAGCAGTACTTC. Drawing the rest from reference TRBV7-8 and TRBJ2-7, the complete variable domain is GAGVSQSPRYKVAKRGQDVALRCDPISGHVSLFWYQQALGQGPEFLTYFQNEAQLDKSGLPSDRFFAERPEGSVSTLKIQRTQQEDSAVYLCASSRLPVGSGSYYEQYFGPGTRLTVT.

The chain recombines TRBV5-1 with TRBJ1-6, with a weak D call TRBD1 (5 bases). From germline, CDR1 is SGHRS and CDR2 YFSETQ. The CDR3 has 15 amino acids. The ends were cut back, 1 base at V and 0 bases at J, with 5 bases in the middle. The CDR3 is CASSLTGSYNSPLHF. In DNA, the CDR3 is TGCGCCAGCAGCTTGACAGGCTCCTATAATTCACCCCTCCACTTT.

This clone was seen more than once but under ten times. In DNA form, the CDR3 reads TGTGCCAGCAGCTTAGATCAGTTCGAGGGTACCAATCAGCCCCAGCATTTT. Its protein product is CASSLDQFEGTNQPQHF. The chain couples TRBV7-2 to TRBJ1-5, with D hard to call. V dropped 1 base and J dropped 3 bases, with 16 bases sitting between them. CDR3 size: 17 residues. Germline assignment: CDR1 SGHTA and CDR2 FQGNSA.

The chain joins TRBV19 to TRBJ1-1; no definite D call. Germline V gene lookup returns CDR1 LNHDA and CDR2 SQIVND (reference sequence). The CDR3 runs to 13 residues. V lost 5 bases, J lost 0 bases, and 7 bases lay in between. The CDR3 DNA follows: TGTGCCAGTAGTTTCAGGATGAACACTGAAGCTTTCTTT. This translates into CASSFRMNTEAFF.

Of note for this clone: An end of the junction differs from the germline gene, which may be a read error. This sequence joins TRBV15 and TRBJ2-2; D not resolved. CDR3 length: 15 residues. Germline CDR1 and CDR2: LNHNV and YYDKDF (reference sequence). The CDR3 DNA is TGTGCCACCAGCGGAGACATCCTATCCACCGGGGAGCTGTTTTTT. It encodes CATSGDILSTGELFF.